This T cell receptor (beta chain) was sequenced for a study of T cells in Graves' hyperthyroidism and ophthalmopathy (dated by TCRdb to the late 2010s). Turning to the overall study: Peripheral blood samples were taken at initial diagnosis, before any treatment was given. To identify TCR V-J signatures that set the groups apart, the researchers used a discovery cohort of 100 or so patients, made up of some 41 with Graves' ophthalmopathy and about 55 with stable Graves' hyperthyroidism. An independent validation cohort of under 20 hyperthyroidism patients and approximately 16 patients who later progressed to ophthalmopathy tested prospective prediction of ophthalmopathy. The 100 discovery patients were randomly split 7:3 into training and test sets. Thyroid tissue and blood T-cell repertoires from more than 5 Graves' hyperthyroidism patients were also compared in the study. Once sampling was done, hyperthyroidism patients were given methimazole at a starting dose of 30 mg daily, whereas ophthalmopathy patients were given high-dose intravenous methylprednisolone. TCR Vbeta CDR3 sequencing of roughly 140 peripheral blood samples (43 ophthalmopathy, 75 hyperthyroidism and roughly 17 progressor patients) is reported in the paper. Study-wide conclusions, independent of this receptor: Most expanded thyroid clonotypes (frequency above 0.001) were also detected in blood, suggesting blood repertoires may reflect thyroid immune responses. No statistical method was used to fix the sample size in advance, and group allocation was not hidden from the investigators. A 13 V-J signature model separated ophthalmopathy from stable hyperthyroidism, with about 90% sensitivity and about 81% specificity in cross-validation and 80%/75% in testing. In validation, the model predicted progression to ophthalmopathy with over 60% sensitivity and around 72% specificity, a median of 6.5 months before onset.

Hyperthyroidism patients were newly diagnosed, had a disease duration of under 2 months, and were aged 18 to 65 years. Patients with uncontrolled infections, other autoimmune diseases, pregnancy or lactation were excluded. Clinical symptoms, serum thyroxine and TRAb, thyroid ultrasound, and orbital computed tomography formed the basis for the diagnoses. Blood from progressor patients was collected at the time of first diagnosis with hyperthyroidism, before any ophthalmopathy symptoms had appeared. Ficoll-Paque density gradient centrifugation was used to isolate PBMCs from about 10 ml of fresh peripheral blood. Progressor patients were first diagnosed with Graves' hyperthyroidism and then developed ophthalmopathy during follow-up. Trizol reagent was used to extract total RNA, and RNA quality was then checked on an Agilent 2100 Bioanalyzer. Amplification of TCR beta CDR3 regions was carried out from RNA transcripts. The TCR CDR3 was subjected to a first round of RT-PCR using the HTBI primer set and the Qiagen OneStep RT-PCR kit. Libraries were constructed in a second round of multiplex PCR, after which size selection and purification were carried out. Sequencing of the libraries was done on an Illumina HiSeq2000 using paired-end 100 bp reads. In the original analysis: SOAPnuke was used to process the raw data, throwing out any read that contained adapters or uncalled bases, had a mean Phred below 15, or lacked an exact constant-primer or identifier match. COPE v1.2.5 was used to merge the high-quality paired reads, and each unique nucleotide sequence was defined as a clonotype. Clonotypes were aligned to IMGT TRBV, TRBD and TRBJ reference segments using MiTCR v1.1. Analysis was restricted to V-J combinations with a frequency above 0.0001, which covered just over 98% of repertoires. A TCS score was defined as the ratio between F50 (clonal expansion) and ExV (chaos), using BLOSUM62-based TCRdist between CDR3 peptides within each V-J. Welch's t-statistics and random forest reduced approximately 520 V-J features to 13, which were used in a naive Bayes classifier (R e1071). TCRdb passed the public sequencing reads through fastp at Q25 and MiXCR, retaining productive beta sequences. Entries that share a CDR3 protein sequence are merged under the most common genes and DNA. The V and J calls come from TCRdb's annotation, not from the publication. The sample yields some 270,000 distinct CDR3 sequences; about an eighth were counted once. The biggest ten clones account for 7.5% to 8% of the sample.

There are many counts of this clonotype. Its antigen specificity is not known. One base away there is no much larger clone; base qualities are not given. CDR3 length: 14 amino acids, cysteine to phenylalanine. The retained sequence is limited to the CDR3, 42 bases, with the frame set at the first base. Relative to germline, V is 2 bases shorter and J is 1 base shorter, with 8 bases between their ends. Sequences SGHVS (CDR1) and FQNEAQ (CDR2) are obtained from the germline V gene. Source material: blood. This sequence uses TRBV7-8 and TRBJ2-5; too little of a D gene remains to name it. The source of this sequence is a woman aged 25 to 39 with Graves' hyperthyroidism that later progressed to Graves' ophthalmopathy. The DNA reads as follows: TGTGCCAGCAGCTTAAGTCGTAGCCAAGAGACCCAGTACTTC. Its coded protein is CASSLSRSQETQYF. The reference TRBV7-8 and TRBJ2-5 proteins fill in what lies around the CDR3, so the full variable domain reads GAGVSQSPRYKVAKRGQDVALRCDPISGHVSLFWYQQALGQGPEFLTYFQNEAQLDKSGLPSDRFFAERPEGSVSTLKIQRTQQEDSAVYLCASSLSRSQETQYFGPGTRLLVL.